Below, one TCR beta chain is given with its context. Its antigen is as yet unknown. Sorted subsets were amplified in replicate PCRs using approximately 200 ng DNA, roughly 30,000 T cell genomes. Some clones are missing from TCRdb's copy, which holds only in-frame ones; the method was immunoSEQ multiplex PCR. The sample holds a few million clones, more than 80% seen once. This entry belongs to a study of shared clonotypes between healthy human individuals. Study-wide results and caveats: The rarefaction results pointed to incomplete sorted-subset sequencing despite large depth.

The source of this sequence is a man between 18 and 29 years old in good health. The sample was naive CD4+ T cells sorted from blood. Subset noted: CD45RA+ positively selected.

CDR3 loop: CASSGLTGGRVGGPDTQYF. DNA for the CDR3: TGTGCCAGTAGCGGTTTGACTGGCGGGAGGGTCGGTGGACCAGATACGCAGTATTTT. The chain combines TRBV19 with TRBJ2-3; TRBD2 aligns across 9 bases. CDR1 and CDR2 (germline): LNHDA, SQIVND (reference sequence). V shed 6 bases, J shed 4 bases, and the junction held 20 bases outside the gene matches. The CDR3 has 19 residues.